Each of the 30 T cell receptor beta chains below was sequenced from the same sample in a study of blood T cell repertoires in COVID-19. Clones were read by immunoSEQ multiplex PCR, and TCRdb kept only the in-frame ones, dropping some. In the table there are under 100,000 clones, about 73% of which are singletons. Sequencing was done on a sample of peripheral blood. The receptors stem from a man in his sixties with COVID-19, enrolled during active disease.

The V and J genes are TRBV2 and TRBJ1-3, with D possibly TRBD1 on 5 matching bases. Germline CDR1 and CDR2: SNHLY and FYNNEI. The CDR3 consists of 14 residues. Trimming removed 4 bases at V and 4 bases at J, with 11 bases between. The CDR3, as DNA: TGTGCCAGCAGTGTTATGGGACTAGGAAACACCATATATTTT. This sequence encodes CASSVMGLGNTIYF.

V usage is TRBV2 and J usage is TRBJ1-6; 7 positions agree with TRBD1. The V segment lost 7 bases and the J segment 5 bases; nucleotides outside the gene matches: 5. The CDR3 runs to 14 residues. In germline, CDR1 is SNHLY, CDR2 FYNNEI. CDR3 nucleotides: TGTGCCAGCAAGAGGGACAGAAATAATTCACCCCTCCACTTT. It codes for CASKRDRNNSPLHF. Supplemented by reference TRBV2 and TRBJ1-6, the full variable domain reads EPEVTQTPSHQVTQMGQEVILRCVPISNHLYFYWYRQILGQKVEFLVSFYNNEISEKSEIFDDQFSVERPDGSNFTLKIRSTKLEDSAMYFCASKRDRNNSPLHFGNGTRLTVT.

V usage is TRBV5-1 and J usage is TRBJ1-4; D gene unclear. Trimming cost V 3 bases and J 8 bases, with 17 bases left between them. This CDR3 is built from 15 residues. Germline V CDR1 and CDR2: SGHRS, YFSETQ. The CDR3 reads CASSSFQDGNEKLFF. In DNA, the CDR3 is TGCGCCAGCAGCTCATTTCAGGACGGGAACGAAAAACTGTTTTTT.

CDR3 region: CASSPDLDRTNYGYTF. The CDR3, as DNA: TGTGCCAGCAGCCCCGACTTGGACAGGACTAACTATGGCTACACCTTC. The V gene is TRBV9, the J gene TRBJ1-2; TRBD1 matches 7 bases. Germline CDR1 and CDR2: SGDLS and YYNGEE. The CDR3 consists of 16 residues. V gave up 4 bases and J gave up 0 bases; unmatched junction bases: 9. Using reference TRBV9 and TRBJ1-2 for the parts outside the CDR3, the full variable domain is DSGVTQTPKHLITATGQRVTLRCSPRSGDLSVYWYQQSLDQGLQFLIQYYNGEERAKGNILERFSAQQFPDLHSELNLSSLELGDSALYFCASSPDLDRTNYGYTFGSGTRLTVV.

V and J are TRBV15 and TRBJ1-1; 7 bases match TRBD1. The trim removed 7 bases at V and 8 bases at J, leaving 13 bases unmatched. CDR3 length equals 14 residues. The germline V gene has CDR1 LNHNV and CDR2 YYDKDF (reference sequence). In DNA form, the CDR3 reads TGTGCCACCACTACAGACAGGGCGACCGCCGAAGCTTTCTTT. It yields the protein CATTTDRATAEAFF.

This chain uses TRBV19 with TRBJ1-3; 7 positions match TRBD1. CDR1 is LNHDA and CDR2 is SQIVND in the germline V gene (reference sequence). This CDR3 is built from 15 residues. V lost 5 bases to trimming and J lost 2 bases; unmatched junction nucleotides: 6. CDR3 sequence: CASSSNTGAGNTIYF. CDR3 nucleotide sequence: TGTGCCAGTAGTTCTAACACAGGGGCTGGAAACACCATATATTTT.

J is TRBJ2-3 and V is TRBV6-1, with 10 nucleotides matching TRBD2. The CDR3 loop spans 15 amino acids. The germline CDR1 and CDR2 sequences are MNHNS and SASEGT. The V and J ends lost 1 base and 4 bases, in that order; junction bases with no gene match: 2. The CDR3 DNA reads as TGTGCCAGCAGTGAAGAAGCGGGGGGGCCAGATACGCAGTATTTT. Its translation: CASSEEAGGPDTQYF.

In its sample, this clone was seen a few times. The chain carries TRBV10-3 and TRBJ1-5; TRBD1 is a possible D gene (6 bases). Trimming shortened V by 6 bases and J by 0 bases, and 12 bases separated the two germline ends. CDR3 length: 15 residues. CDR1 is ENHRY and CDR2 is SYGVKD in the germline V gene. CDR3 nucleotide sequence: TGTGCCATCAGCCGGGACAAGTATAGCAATCAGCCCCAGCATTTT. Its protein is CAISRDKYSNQPQHF.

This clone has a count of ten or more. This sequence joins TRBV2 and TRBJ2-1, with D possibly TRBD1 on 5 matching bases. The CDR3 loop spans 16 amino acids. Germline lookup yields CDR1 SNHLY and CDR2 FYNNEI. Between the trimmed V and J ends, which lost 4 bases and 4 bases, there was a span of 17 bases. The CDR3 loop is CASSASRAGAYNEQFF. For the CDR3, the DNA is TGTGCCAGCAGTGCAAGCAGGGCTGGGGCATACAATGAGCAGTTCTTC.

This rearrangement joins TRBV11-3 to TRBJ2-7; 10 bases match TRBD2. The CDR3 covers 15 residues. The germline V gene encodes CDR1 SGHNT and CDR2 YENEEA. V trimming: 0 bases; J trimming: 2 bases; junction bases outside the gene matches: 1. Here the CDR3 DNA reads TGTGCCAGCAGCTTAGAACTAGCGGGGCCCTACGAGCAGTACTTC. This translates into CASSLELAGPYEQYF.

V is TRBV10-3 and J is TRBJ1-4, with a possible D match to TRBD1 (6 bases). Germline lookup yields CDR1 ENHRY and CDR2 SYGVKD. This CDR3 contains 14 residues. V lost 6 bases to trimming and J lost 4 bases, with 12 bases between them. The CDR3 region is CAISIQDSNEKLFF. For the CDR3, the DNA is TGTGCCATCAGCATACAGGACAGTAATGAAAAACTGTTTTTT.

This clone was observed once. Distinct nucleotide sequences in the sample also encode this CDR3. V and J are TRBV5-1 and TRBJ2-5; the D is unclear. CDR1 is SGHRS and CDR2 is YFSETQ in the germline V gene. V was trimmed by 0 bases and J by 5 bases, leaving 8 bases between them. This CDR3 region has 13 residues. CDR3 amino acids: CASSLGGGETQYF. CDR3 in DNA: TGCGCCAGCAGCTTGGGCGGCGGTGAGACCCAGTACTTC.

This chain joins TRBV27 and TRBJ2-5, with 9 nucleotides matching TRBD2. V dropped 2 bases and J dropped 2; count of bases not matched to a gene: 3. Germline assignment: CDR1 MNHEY and CDR2 SMNVEV (reference sequence). The CDR3 is made up of 15 amino acids. The CDR3 sequence is CASSLAGGPQETQYF. The CDR3, as DNA: TGTGCCAGCAGTTTAGCGGGAGGGCCGCAAGAGACCCAGTACTTC.

This chain joins TRBV10-3 and TRBJ2-1, with 11 bases fitting TRBD2. V was clipped by 4 bases and J by 5 bases; unmatched bases: 10. Per the germline V gene, CDR1 is ENHRY and CDR2 is SYGVKD. The CDR3 length is 17 residues. The CDR3 DNA reads as TGTGCCATCAGTGTGGCTAGCGGGAGGTCCCTCGACAATGAGCAGTTCTTC. Translated, it gives CAISVASGRSLDNEQFF.

The chain links TRBV7-3 to TRBJ2-5; perhaps TRBD2 as D (6 bases). The V end lost 5 bases, the J end lost 5 bases, and 12 bases lay between the germline ends. CDR1 and CDR2 (germline): SGHTA, FQGTGA. The CDR3 spans 13 residues. The CDR3 DNA reads TGTGCCAGCAGCCGCGGGATGTCCGAGACCCAGTACTTC. This encodes CASSRGMSETQYF. Complete variable domain (other parts from reference TRBV7-3 and TRBJ2-5): GAGVSQTPSNKVTEKGKYVELRCDPISGHTALYWYRQSLGQGPEFLIYFQGTGAADDSGLPNDRFFAVRPEGSVSTLKIQRTERGDSAVYLCASSRGMSETQYFGPGTRLLVL.

This clone has a single count. The rearrangement uses TRBV6-1 and TRBJ1-5; 8 bases map to TRBD1. The V gene's germline CDR1 is MNHNS and CDR2 SASEGT. V dropped 2 bases and J dropped 1; count of bases not matched to a gene: 16. The CDR3 contains 20 residues. In DNA, the CDR3 is TGTGCCAGCAGTGAATCCATCAGTACAGGGGGTAGTTTGAGCAATCAGCCCCAGCATTTT. Residues: CASSESISTGGSLSNQPQHF.

The table lists this clone with a few counts. The V gene is TRBV3-1 (or the pseudogene TRBV3-2), the J gene TRBJ2-5; 12 nucleotides align to TRBD2. This CDR3 region has 19 residues. Germline CDR1 LGHDT, CDR2 YNNKEL (reference sequence). Trimming took 0 bases from V and 5 from J; bases not matched to a gene: 13. The CDR3 protein is CASSQDALAGGPRRETQYF. Here the CDR3 DNA reads TGTGCCAGCAGCCAAGATGCCCTAGCGGGGGGGCCTCGAAGGGAGACCCAGTACTTC.

The chain recombines TRBV29-1 with TRBJ2-3; D is ambiguous. Germline CDR1 is SQVTM and CDR2 is ANQGSEA. V dropped 0 bases and J dropped 11 bases, with 21 bases sitting between them. The CDR3 spans 15 residues. CDR3 in DNA: TGCAGCGTTGAAGATCGATTTATGCGCCCTAGGAGGCAGTATTTT. It codes for CSVEDRFMRPRRQYF.

J is TRBJ2-3 and V is TRBV24-1; 9 bases map to TRBD1. This CDR3 spans 16 amino acids. Germline values: CDR1 KGHDR, CDR2 SFDVKD. Trimming took 4 bases from V and 4 from J; bases not matched to a gene: 8. This chain's CDR3 is CATSDPGTGLADTQYF. Written as DNA, the CDR3 is TGTGCCACCAGTGACCCCGGGACAGGGTTGGCAGATACGCAGTATTTT.

The chain links TRBV10-3 to TRBJ2-7, with 9 bases identical to TRBD2. Germline CDR1 reads ENHRY; CDR2 reads SYGVKD. The V and J ends lost 4 bases and 4 bases, in that order; junction bases with no gene match: 11. This CDR3 contains 16 residues. CDR3 residues: CAISGRGAGGHYEQYF. In nucleotides, the CDR3 is TGTGCCATCAGTGGACGTGGGGCGGGAGGGCATTACGAGCAGTACTTC.

The chain is built from TRBV5-4 and TRBJ2-5; TRBD1 matches at 9 bases. Germline CDR1 reads SGHNT; CDR2 reads YYREEE (reference sequence). The CDR3 totals 14 residues. The V and J ends lost 3 bases and 5 bases, in that order; junction bases with no gene match: 5. CDR3 nucleotide sequence: TGTGCCAGCAGCTCCAGACAGGGGGATGAGACCCAGTACTTC. This codes for CASSSRQGDETQYF.

This chain joins TRBV19 and TRBJ1-3; 8 positions agree with TRBD1. There are 15 residues in the CDR3. Germline V gene data show CDR1 as LNHDA and CDR2 as SQIVND (reference sequence). V was pared by 2 bases and J by 4 bases, with 4 bases of the junction left unmatched. The CDR3 here is CASSIQGAGGNTIYF. The DNA of the CDR3 is TGTGCCAGTAGTATACAGGGGGCTGGCGGAAACACCATATATTTT. The variable domain in full, completed from reference TRBV19 and TRBJ1-3, reads DGGITQSPKYLFRKEGQNVTLSCEQNLNHDAMYWYRQDPGQGLRLIYYSQIVNDFQKGDIAEGYSVSREKKESFPLTVTSAQKNPTAFYLCASSIQGAGGNTIYFGEGSWLTVV.

The V and J genes are TRBV7-3 and TRBJ2-3; D may be TRBD1 (5 bases). Germline lookup yields CDR1 SGHTA and CDR2 FQGTGA. V lost 6 bases and J 6 bases, leaving 13 bases between the germline ends. The CDR3 is made up of 13 amino acids. The CDR3 protein is CASSPSRQDTQYF. The CDR3 nucleotides are TGTGCCAGCAGTCCATCTCGACAGGATACGCAGTATTTT.

Only one count was recorded for this clone. The CDR3 sequence is CASSYSIAGGLNEQFF. Here the CDR3 DNA reads TGTGCCAGCAGTTACTCGATAGCGGGAGGCCTCAATGAGCAGTTCTTC. This chain joins TRBV6-2 or TRBV6-3 and TRBJ2-1; TRBD2 matches at 10 bases. The germline gives CDR1 MNHEY, CDR2 SVGEGT. Trimming took 0 bases from V and 6 from J; bases not matched to a gene: 5. The CDR3 runs 16 residues.

The CDR3 coding sequence is TGTGCCAGCAGCTTGGGCAGTACCTACGAGCAGTACTTC. Protein sequence: CASSLGSTYEQYF. The genes are TRBV5-6 and TRBJ2-7; no definite D call. V dropped 0 bases and J dropped 2 bases, with 6 bases sitting between them. The CDR3 consists of 13 residues. Germline CDR1 and CDR2: SGHDT and YYEEEE. Based on the CDR3 plus reference TRBV5-6 and TRBJ2-7, the full variable domain is DAGVTQSPTHLIKTRGQQVTLRCSPKSGHDTVSWYQQALGQGPQFIFQYYEEEERQRGNFPDRFSGHQFPNYSSELNVNALLLGDSALYLCASSLGSTYEQYFGPGTRLTVT.

The rearrangement links TRBV6-4 to TRBJ2-1; 9 nucleotides match TRBD2. The CDR3 length is 17 residues. V lost 4 bases to trimming and J lost 1 base; unmatched junction nucleotides: 8. Germline assignment: CDR1 MRHNA and CDR2 SNTAGT. The CDR3 DNA reads as TGTGCCAGCAGTGCGGAAGGACTAGCGAGTTCCTACAATGAGCAGTTCTTC. This sequence encodes CASSAEGLASSYNEQFF.

The chain uses TRBV9 and TRBJ1-2; the D gene is possibly TRBD1 (5 bases). This CDR3 region has 15 residues. V was shortened by 4 bases and J by 4 bases, with 17 bases between the two germline ends. Germline V gives CDR1 SGDLS, CDR2 YYNGEE. CDR3 bases: TGTGCCAGCAGCTCAACTCCAGGGTCGGGCTATGGCTACACCTTC. Encoded protein: CASSSTPGSGYGYTF.

CDR3 protein: CASSPRDARLAKNIQYF. CDR3 nucleotide sequence: TGTGCCAGCAGTCCGCGGGACGCCCGTCTAGCCAAAAACATTCAGTACTTC. This chain uses TRBV27 with TRBJ2-4, with D tentatively TRBD2 (6 bases). Trimming pared 5 bases from V and 0 bases from J, leaving 17 bases between. Germline loops: CDR1 MNHEY, CDR2 SMNVEV (reference sequence). CDR3 size: 17 residues.

The chain recombines TRBV5-1 with TRBJ2-7; 13 positions agree with TRBD2. This CDR3 comprises 17 residues. V was pared by 0 bases and J by 1 base, with 4 bases of the junction left unmatched. Germline CDR1 is SGHRS and CDR2 is YFSETQ. CDR3 amino acids: CASSLAATSGGSYEQYF. The CDR3 DNA sequence: TGCGCCAGCAGCTTGGCCGCGACTAGCGGGGGGTCCTACGAGCAGTACTTC.

Only a few counts were recorded for this clone. Other DNA sequences within the sample encode an identical CDR3. The V call is TRBV7-9, the J call TRBJ1-1; 7 bases are a match to TRBD1. Germline V gene data show CDR1 as SEHNR and CDR2 as FQNEAQ (reference sequence). J was trimmed by 2 bases and V by 5 bases; bases with no gene match: 11. CDR3 length: 16 amino acids. CDR3 nucleotides: TGTGCCAGCAGCCCTTCGGGAACAGGGGCTAACACTGAAGCTTTCTTT. This codes for CASSPSGTGANTEAFF.